The subject of this entry is one TCR beta chain. This specimen comes from a study of blood T cell repertoires in COVID-19. Study as a whole: The United States, Italy and Spain provided the acute and convalescent COVID-19 samples. PBMCs, B-cell-depleted T cells, or T cells provided the cDNA or gDNA that made up the material.

Per the original methods: How many nucleated cells were present was estimated from reference gene primer amplification. Only in-frame clones appear in the TCRdb table, and some are missing; sequencing was by immunoSEQ multiplex PCR. V and J calls plus clone size are reproduced from that table; the DNA served to infer D and trimming. The table records 200,000 to 300,000 clones, 80% to 90% of them present only once. V lost 4 bases and J lost 0, with 7 bases in between. Germline assignment: CDR1 SGHKS and CDR2 YYEKEE (reference sequence). The CDR3 length is 13 residues. This chain links TRBV5-5 with TRBJ1-1; D unresolved. The sequencing input was peripheral blood. The TCR was taken from a man older than 75 with acute or convalescent COVID-19. CDR3 DNA sequence: TGTGCCAGCAGCAATAATGTGAACACTGAAGCTTTCTTT. It encodes CASSNNVNTEAFF. The variable domain in full, with the rest retrieved from reference TRBV5-5 and TRBJ1-1, is DAGVTQSPTHLIKTRGQQVTLRCSPISGHKSVSWYQQVLGQGPQFIFQYYEKEERGRGNFPDRFSARQFPNYSSELNVNALLLGDSALYLCASSNNVNTEAFFGQGTRLTVV.